This T cell receptor (beta chain) was captured by sequencing in a study of shared clonotypes between healthy human individuals (dated by TCRdb to the early 2020s). In terms of the full investigation: The cohort comprised a couple of women and a few men aged 18 to 49 years. Per donor, leukapheresis produced somewhere between about 0.94 and 8.9 billion PBMCs. To increase sequencing depth and limit assay-specific biases, TCR repertoire library preparation and sequencing were carried out by different laboratories using diverse techniques. Blood TCR repertoires of several healthy adults were deeply sequenced to estimate repertoire size and the extent of clonotype sharing between individuals. For each donor, CD4 naive and CD4 memory were each given three plates, CD8 naive was given two plates, and CD8 memory was given one plate. The full study reports these points: Based on pairwise subsampling, the degree of clonotype sharing among donors was expected to be affected by sequencing depth. Even with the large sequencing depth, rarefaction of the sorted-subset datasets indicated that sequencing was incomplete. Compared with non-shared clonotypes, the clonotypes found in all four sorted-subset donors had higher generation probabilities. Because the study included only a small number of donors, the genetic and exposure-history diversity represented was limited. Sharing across four donors was observed for roughly 5.4% of naive CD4, under 4% of naive CD8, about 2.3% of memory CD4, and roughly 0.43% of memory CD8 clonotypes. Sampling was limited to blood, and TCR repertoires in tissue likely differ from TCR repertoires in blood. Naive subsets generally had larger estimated clonotype richness than memory subsets did.

About this clone itself: What antigen it recognizes has not been identified. No much larger clonotype is one base removed from it; base qualities were not supplied.

Donors were healthy HIV-negative adults with no recently reported acute infections or vaccinations. Every donor was a Caucasian adult residing in Nashville, Tennessee, USA. CD4+ T cells were enriched by magnetic negative selection, after which naive cells were positively selected on CD45RA and the negative fraction was taken as the memory subset. Blood was obtained by leukapheresis, after which PBMCs were separated by Ficoll-Histopaque density gradient centrifugation and cryopreserved in liquid nitrogen vapor phase. Analytical flow cytometry was used to check the purity and quantity of every magnetically sorted T cell population. Genomic DNA was isolated from every sorted fraction and measured by UV absorbance on a Nanodrop 2000c. Via the germline V gene, CDR1 is SGHDT and CDR2 YYEEEE. Spanning cysteine to phenylalanine, the CDR3 consists of 17 amino acids. Only CDR3 DNA remains: 51 bases, in frame from the first base. Cut back by 4 bases and 4 bases, the V and J ends lie 20 bases apart.

Using the deep immunoSEQ assay, TCR CDR3 regions were amplified from genomic DNA by multiplex PCR. For each cell subset, the extracted genomic DNA was distributed evenly across all wells of several immunoSEQ 96-well plates, and each plate served as one replicate. Each replicate PCR for sorted subsets received roughly 0.2 ug genomic DNA, equal to roughly 29,000 T cell genomes. Purified libraries were measured with a Qubit 3.0 fluorometer, size-checked on a Bioanalyzer 2100, and measured again with the KAPA Library Quantification kit. Every immunoSEQ 96-well plate was sequenced on a dedicated single-read 150-cycle Illumina NextSeq 550 flow cell. In the paper's pipeline: The immunoSEQ output contained only junctional sequences without quality scores, so filtering could not match that applied to full-length reads. Sequences were annotated with PyIR, a Python wrapper for IgBLAST v1.9, and V/J genes and CDR3 were assigned using IMGT germline references. Any read was removed if the V/J assignment was weak (E-value above 1e-6), the CDR3 was missing, or the read contained stop codons, out-of-frame junctions, or ambiguous translated residues. A V3J clonotype was defined by an identical inferred V gene, J gene, and CDR3 amino acid sequence. To compute the percentage overlap between repertoires, the number of shared unique clonotypes was divided by the size of the smaller repertoire. Richness of each repertoire was evaluated using RTK rarefaction, the Chao1 estimator, and Recon v2.1 estimates of unobserved clonotypes. Generation probabilities for all TCRbeta clonotypes obtained by the gDNA method from a handful of donors were computed using OLGA. TCRdb carries this immuneACCESS record with in-frame sequences only. Its versions omit some clonotypes, under half of them owing to an unresolved V gene in the studies checked, with the rest unexplained. That table supplies the V and J calls and clone size; D and trimming were determined from the DNA. Here the sample has approximately 1.4 million clones; approximately 98% occur a single time. The leading ten clones occupy 0.45% of the sample.

The V gene is TRBV5-6 and the J gene is TRBJ1-4, with the D gene call left open. The TCR originated in a man aged 30-40 years in good health. Sequenced material: naive CD4+ T cells sorted from blood. The cell subset or site tag for this specimen amounts to: CD45RA+ positively selected. The DNA sequence is TGTGCCAGCAGCCCCCGGGCCTCGGCAGTCATTAATGAAAAACTGTTTTTT. Translated, this gives CASSPRASAVINEKLFF.